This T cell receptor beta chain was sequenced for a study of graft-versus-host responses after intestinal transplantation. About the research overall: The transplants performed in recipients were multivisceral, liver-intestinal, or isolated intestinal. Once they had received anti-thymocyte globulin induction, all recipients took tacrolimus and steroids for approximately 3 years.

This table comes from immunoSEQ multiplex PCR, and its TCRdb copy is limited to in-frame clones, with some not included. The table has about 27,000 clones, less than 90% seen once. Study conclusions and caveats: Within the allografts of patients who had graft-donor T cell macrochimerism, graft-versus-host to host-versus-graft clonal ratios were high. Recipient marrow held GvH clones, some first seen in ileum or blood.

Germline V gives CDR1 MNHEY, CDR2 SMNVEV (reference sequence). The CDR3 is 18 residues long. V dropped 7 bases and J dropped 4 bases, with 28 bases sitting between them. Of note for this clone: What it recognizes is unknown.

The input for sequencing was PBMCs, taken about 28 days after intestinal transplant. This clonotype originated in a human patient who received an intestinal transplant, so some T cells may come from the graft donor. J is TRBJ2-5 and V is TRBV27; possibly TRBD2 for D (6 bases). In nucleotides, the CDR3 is TGTGCCAGCACCCTGATGGACCCCTCACCCCGGGAGAGAGAGACCCAGTACTTC. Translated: CASTLMDPSPRERETQYF.